This TCR beta chain came from a study of neurological immune-mediated disorders. Study-level background: There were roughly 34 multiple sclerosis patients. Of these, some 31 had relapsing-remitting MS and 3 had secondary progressive MS.

Every sequencing run produced over 160 million TCR-beta sequences, and the sequences from any one run covered 15-18 subjects. Using its own MiXCR run on the 5' RACE reads, TCRdb lists one record per CDR3 protein. The sample shows tens of thousands of distinct CDR3 sequences, around 3.6% of them seen only once. The unsorted libraries originated from 2 million PBMCs kept at -80 C. V lost 5 bases to trimming and J lost 6 bases; unmatched junction nucleotides: 9. The CDR3 has 14 residues. The germline V gene has CDR1 MGHRA and CDR2 YSYEKL. This clonotype occurred many times. What was sequenced was PBMCs. The V gene is TRBV4-1, the J gene TRBJ2-7; TRBD2 matches 8 bases. The sequence came from a woman between 50 and 59 years old with multiple sclerosis. The CDR3 protein is CASSSPGTRGEQYF. The CDR3 DNA sequence: TGCGCCAGCAGCTCGCCCGGGACTAGAGGCGAGCAGTACTTC.